Following are 17 T cell receptor beta chains from one sample sequenced in a study of T-cell reconstitution after alpha-beta-depleted transplantation in children. Unique molecular identifiers were incorporated into the prepared TCRbeta library. TCRdb called the PCR reads again in MiXCR, with one record for every CDR3 protein. The table has about 170,000 distinct CDR3 sequences, approximately 10% seen once. The sequencing used PBMCs, collected before TCRalphabeta/CD19-depleted stem cell transplant. The origin of the receptors is a boy between 2 and 10 years old with acute myeloid leukemia, due to receive a stem cell transplant.

This clonotype has at least ten counts. The rearrangement links TRBV11-2 to TRBJ2-1, with 8 bases fitting TRBD1. The CDR3 extends over 16 amino acids. Germline CDR1 and CDR2: SGHAT and FQNNGV. V was clipped by 5 bases and J by 5 bases; unmatched bases: 11. This CDR3 reads CASSLSPGQAHNEQFF. CDR3 DNA sequence: TGTGCCAGCAGCCTATCGCCGGGACAGGCTCACAATGAGCAGTTCTTC.

This clonotype was found many times. The genes are TRBV28 and TRBJ1-3; 8 bases match TRBD1. The ends lost 4 bases at V and 10 bases at J; junction bases unmatched: 15. CDR3 length equals 16 residues. In germline, CDR1 is MDHEN, CDR2 SYDVKM. CDR3: CASSSPGGASGETIYF. The CDR3 nucleotides are TGTGCCAGCAGTTCACCAGGGGGCGCTTCTGGGGAAACCATATATTTT.

Comment on this clonotype: This may stem from a read error, because a much larger clone lies one nucleotide away. The J gene is TRBJ1-2, the V gene TRBV2; 7 nucleotides match TRBD1. CDR1 SNHLY and CDR2 FYNNEI come from the germline V gene. This CDR3 contains 14 residues. The CDR3 DNA follows: TGTGCCAGCAGGGCAGGGACAGCTAACTATGGCGACACCTTC. Protein product: CASRAGTANYGDTF.

The table lists this clonotype with many counts. This chain joins TRBV5-5 and TRBJ2-1; D gene unclear. CDR1 and CDR2 from the germline V gene are SGHKS and YYEKEE (reference sequence). Trimming removed 1 base at V and 12 bases at J, with 11 bases between. This CDR3 has 12 amino acids. The CDR3 DNA is TGTGCCAGCAGCTTGTCGCCTACTTGGCAGTTCTTC. Encoded protein: CASSLSPTWQFF.

This clonotype was seen ten or more times. The gene calls are TRBV6-1 and TRBJ1-6; no clear D gene. This CDR3 comprises 14 residues. The ends were cut back, 3 bases at V and 10 bases at J, with 13 bases in the middle. Germline CDR1 reads MNHNS; CDR2 reads SASEGT. The CDR3 sequence: CASSDVQDRSPLHF. DNA for the CDR3: TGTGCCAGCAGTGATGTTCAGGACCGATCACCCCTCCACTTT.

This clonotype was recorded many times. The chain joins TRBV18 to TRBJ2-7, with D perhaps matching TRBD1 (6 bases). Deletions cut 9 bases from V and 0 bases from J, with 15 bases between. Germline CDR1 is KGHSH and CDR2 is LQKENI. The CDR3 extends over 14 amino acids. This CDR3 is CASKGQPSSYEQYV. The CDR3 region has the DNA TGTGCCAGTAAAGGACAGCCGAGCTCCTACGAGCAGTACGTC.

This clonotype showed up many times. The chain recombines TRBV15 with TRBJ2-7, with D uncertain. The CDR3 extends over 14 amino acids. Trimming pared 2 bases from V and 0 bases from J, leaving 8 bases between. The germline gives CDR1 LNHNV, CDR2 YYDKDF (reference sequence). DNA for the CDR3: TGTGCCACCAGCAGACAGGTTAACTCCTACGAGCAGTACGTC. Its translation: CATSRQVNSYEQYV.

This clonotype was observed at least ten times. This rearrangement joins TRBV27 to TRBJ2-5, with 13 positions matching TRBD2. V lost 5 bases, J lost 4 bases, and 7 bases stayed unmatched. The CDR3 has 16 amino acids. Germline CDR1 reads MNHEY; CDR2 reads SMNVEV (reference sequence). The chain's CDR3 is CASSTELAGGPETQYF. The CDR3 region has the DNA TGTGCCAGCAGTACGGAACTAGCGGGAGGGCCAGAGACCCAGTACTTC.

This clonotype was seen ten or more times. This chain links TRBV7-3 with TRBJ2-3, with D unclear. The germline V gene has CDR1 SGHTA and CDR2 FQGTGA. V lost 5 bases to trimming and J lost 2 bases, with 8 bases between them. The CDR3 runs 13 residues. The CDR3 bases are TGTGCCAGCAGCCGGAACCCCACAGATACGCAGTATTTT. Protein product: CASSRNPTDTQYF.

V and J are TRBV20-1 and TRBJ2-5; 12 bases are a match to TRBD2. The CDR3 runs 17 residues. The germline V gene has CDR1 DFQATT and CDR2 SNEGSKA (reference sequence). J was trimmed by 4 bases and V by 6 bases; bases with no gene match: 15. The CDR3 here is CSAWASGRAFLGETQYF. The CDR3 DNA follows: TGCAGTGCATGGGCTAGCGGGAGGGCGTTTCTCGGAGAGACCCAGTACTTC.

This clonotype was seen many times. The chain employs TRBV3-1 and TRBJ1-5; D unclear. The ends were cut back, 1 base at V and 6 bases at J, with 10 bases in the middle. CDR1 and CDR2 (germline): LGHDT, YNNKEL (reference sequence). This CDR3 has 14 residues. The CDR3 sequence: CASSQGRTLQPQHF. The CDR3 DNA follows: TGTGCCAGCAGCCAAGGTAGGACCCTTCAGCCCCAGCATTTT.

At least ten counts were recorded for this clonotype. The chain links TRBV11-2 to TRBJ2-1; no clear D gene. This CDR3 spans 12 amino acids. The V and J ends lost 1 base and 10 bases respectively, with 8 bases between them. Germline CDR1 and CDR2: SGHAT and FQNNGV. As DNA, the CDR3 is TGTGCCAGCAGCTTAGTCGGGCTAGAGCAGTTCTTC. Protein sequence: CASSLVGLEQFF.

This clonotype was detected ten times or more. This rearrangement joins TRBV20-1 to TRBJ2-7; a possible D gene is TRBD1 (6 bases). Trimming stripped 5 bases from V and 6 bases from J, with 17 bases between. CDR3 length: 13 amino acids. The germline V gene encodes CDR1 DFQATT and CDR2 SNEGSKA (reference sequence). The CDR3 bases are TGCAGTGCTTTTGACAGCAAGGGGGTCGAGCAGTACTTC. Its protein is CSAFDSKGVEQYF.

This clonotype has ten or more counts. This chain joins TRBV6-5 and TRBJ2-1; TRBD2 matches at 7 bases. The CDR3 is 17 residues long. The germline CDR1 and CDR2 sequences are MNHEY and SVGAGI. Trimming at V came to 6 bases and at J to 7 bases, leaving 18 bases not matched to a gene. The CDR3 is CASSYQSGLAVGNEQFF. The CDR3 DNA follows: TGTGCCAGCAGCTACCAATCGGGTCTAGCGGTAGGTAATGAGCAGTTCTTC.

This clonotype was counted many times. The chain uses TRBV4-1 and TRBJ1-1; 8 nucleotides align to TRBD1. After removal of 2 bases from V and 3 bases from J, the junction contained 11 bases not matched to a gene. The CDR3 is 17 residues long. Germline loops: CDR1 MGHRA, CDR2 YSYEKL. This CDR3 reads CASSQNGGLDRDTEAFF. The CDR3, as DNA: TGCGCCAGCAGCCAAAATGGGGGATTGGACAGGGACACTGAAGCTTTCTTT.

This clonotype was counted ten times or more. The chain recombines TRBV5-1 with TRBJ2-3; 9 nucleotides agree with TRBD2. J lost 7 bases, V lost 1 base, and 7 bases had no gene match. The germline gives CDR1 SGHRS, CDR2 YFSETQ. The CDR3 totals 15 residues. The CDR3 DNA reads TGCGCCAGCAGCTTGAGACTAGCGGAAAACCATACGCAGTATTTT. Protein: CASSLRLAENHTQYF.

This clonotype was counted ten times or more. V is TRBV4-2 and J is TRBJ2-3, with D maybe TRBD2 (5 bases). The germline V gene has CDR1 LGHNA and CDR2 YNFKEQ. V lost 4 bases to trimming and J lost 2 bases, with 19 bases between them. The CDR3 length is 17 residues. The CDR3 DNA sequence: TGTGCCAGCAGCCGGGTCCCTTGGGGAGCGGCCACAGATACGCAGTATTTT. It encodes CASSRVPWGAATDTQYF.